This T cell receptor beta chain was retrieved from a study of cytomegalovirus exposure and HLA in healthy donors. Between the trimmed V and J ends, which lost 6 bases and 0 bases, there was a span of 15 bases. Germline loops: CDR1 MDHEN, CDR2 SYDVKM. This CDR3 has 17 residues. PCR employed 60 Vbeta and 13 Jbeta primers. TCRdb keeps only in-frame clones here, not all; method: immunoSEQ multiplex PCR. Among roughly 180,000 clones listed, more than 70% were seen once. Sequencing was performed on PBMCs. This TCR was sampled from a male donor in good health and CMV-seronegative. This chain uses TRBV28 with TRBJ2-6; a weak D match, TRBD2 (5 bases). In nucleotides, the CDR3 is TGTGCCAGCAGCCGAAACAGCGGTAGCTCTGGGGCCAACGTCCTGACTTTC. It is translated as CASSRNSGSSGANVLTF.